The 26 T cell receptor beta chains given below trace back to one sample, sequenced in a study of cytomegalovirus exposure and HLA in healthy donors. With 60 Vbeta and 13 Jbeta primers, the PCR was carried out. The data were produced by immunoSEQ multiplex PCR, yet TCRdb's version contains in-frame clones alone and is incomplete. The sample includes under 150,000 clones, approximately 67% of them seen just once. The material sequenced was PBMCs. The receptors come from a man between 18 and 29 years old in good health and CMV-seropositive.

The chain joins TRBV4-2 to TRBJ2-7; TRBD1 aligns across 7 bases. This CDR3 spans 13 amino acids. Germline CDR1 is LGHNA and CDR2 is YNFKEQ. Trimming removed 3 bases from V and 6 bases from J; junction bases left unmatched: 5. The DNA for the CDR3 is TGTGCCAGCAGCCAGGAAACAGGGGCCGAGCAGTACTTC. This encodes CASSQETGAEQYF.

This clone was observed a handful of times. The chain employs TRBV29-1 and TRBJ2-5, with D possibly being TRBD1 (6 bases). Trimming stripped 4 bases from V and 5 bases from J, with 11 bases between. CDR1 is SQVTM and CDR2 is ANQGSEA in the germline V gene. This CDR3 has 12 amino acids. The DNA for the CDR3 is TGCAGCGTTGTCTCAGGGGCTGAGACCCAGTACTTC. Protein product: CSVVSGAETQYF.

This clone was seen a handful of times. The gene calls are TRBV6-1 and TRBJ1-5; D is unresolved. Germline values: CDR1 MNHNS, CDR2 SASEGT. Trimming pared 6 bases from V and 9 bases from J, leaving 12 bases between. This CDR3 is 12 amino acids long. CDR3 amino acids: CASRVTDWPQHF. The CDR3 DNA reads as TGTGCCAGCAGAGTCACAGATTGGCCCCAGCATTTT.

The chain employs TRBV7-6 and TRBJ1-4; 10 positions match TRBD1. The junction had 1 base not matched to a gene; V was cut back by 1 base and J by 5 bases. From germline, CDR1 is SGHVS and CDR2 FNYEAQ. The length of the CDR3 is 15 residues. The CDR3 DNA reads TGTGCCAGCAGCTTAGGGACAGGGGGGAATGAAAAACTGTTTTTT. It translates to CASSLGTGGNEKLFF. The whole variable domain, filled in from reference TRBV7-6 and TRBJ1-4, reads GAGVSQSPRYKVTKRGQDVALRCDPISGHVSLYWYRQALGQGPEFLTYFNYEAQQDKSGLPNDRFSAERPEGSISTLTIQRTEQRDSAMYRCASSLGTGGNEKLFFGSGTQLSVL.

This chain joins TRBV30 and TRBJ1-4, with 7 positions matching TRBD1. The V segment lost 3 bases and the J segment 6 bases; nucleotides outside the gene matches: 4. The CDR3 totals 13 residues. CDR1 and CDR2 from the germline V gene are GTSNPN and SVGIG (reference sequence). CDR3 DNA sequence: TGTGCCTGGAGACAGGGGTCGGATGAAAAACTGTTTTTT. Residues: CAWRQGSDEKLFF.

The CDR3 DNA sequence: TGCGCCAGCTCCCGAAGAACTGGGAGGGGTGAAAAACTGTTTTTT. Amino acid sequence: CASSRRTGRGEKLFF. The chain carries TRBV23-1 and TRBJ1-4, with D maybe TRBD1 (5 bases). TRBV23-1 is designated an ORF whose function remains uncertain. The CDR3 contains 15 residues. The V end was cut by 8 bases, the J end by 7 bases, with 20 bases between.

This chain links TRBV30 with TRBJ2-2, with 7 bases lining up with TRBD2. From germline, CDR1 is GTSNPN and CDR2 SVGIG (reference sequence). V gave up 5 bases and J gave up 3 bases; unmatched junction bases: 3. The length of the CDR3 is 13 residues. The CDR3 DNA follows: TGTGCCTGGGGACTAGAGTACACCGGGGAGCTGTTTTTT. Translating it yields CAWGLEYTGELFF.

This clone has a handful of counts. The rearrangement links TRBV28 to TRBJ2-5; D may be TRBD1 (5 bases). The J call may be faulty, since TRBJ2-7 better matches the DNA end. This CDR3 is 14 amino acids long. From germline, CDR1 is MDHEN and CDR2 SYDVKM. CDR3: CASSLLGLSYEQYF. CDR3 in DNA: TGTGCCAGCAGTTTATTGGGGCTGTCCTACGAGCAGTACTTC.

This chain connects TRBV28 to TRBJ1-1, with D uncertain. This CDR3 contains 12 residues. Germline values: CDR1 MDHEN, CDR2 SYDVKM. The ends were cut back, 8 bases at V and 0 bases at J, with 7 bases in the middle. The CDR3 loop reads CASDTMNTEAFF. Here the CDR3 DNA reads TGTGCCAGCGACACCATGAACACTGAAGCTTTCTTT.

The rearrangement links TRBV6-5 to TRBJ1-2; D uncertain. The V gene lost 2 bases and the J gene lost 1 base, with 5 bases spanning the gap. CDR3 length: 13 residues. Germline assignment: CDR1 MNHEY and CDR2 SVGAGI. CDR3 DNA sequence: TGTGCCAGCAGTTACAACAGTAACTATGGCTACACCTTC. Translation: CASSYNSNYGYTF.

This chain joins TRBV5-1 and TRBJ2-3; 8 bases match TRBD1. Germline trimming cut 9 bases from V and 2 bases from J; bases unmatched to any gene: 8. CDR1 and CDR2 (germline): SGHRS, YFSETQ. The CDR3 contains 14 residues. Here the CDR3 reads CATHRGASTDTQYF. The CDR3 DNA reads as TGCGCCACCCACAGGGGGGCATCCACAGATACGCAGTATTTT.

V and J are TRBV19 and TRBJ2-7; the D is unclear. Germline lookup yields CDR1 LNHDA and CDR2 SQIVND (reference sequence). This CDR3 comprises 15 residues. The V end lost 7 bases, the J end lost 5 bases, and 21 bases lay between the germline ends. In DNA form, the CDR3 reads TGTGCCAGTACCGACGGCCGGGTAGGATCCCACGAGCAGTACTTC. It specifies CASTDGRVGSHEQYF. Together with reference TRBV19 and TRBJ2-7, the CDR3 gives the full variable domain: DGGITQSPKYLFRKEGQNVTLSCEQNLNHDAMYWYRQDPGQGLRLIYYSQIVNDFQKGDIAEGYSVSREKKESFPLTVTSAQKNPTAFYLCASTDGRVGSHEQYFGPGTRLTVT.

The chain has TRBV10-2 and TRBJ1-1; maybe TRBD1 (6 bases). Trimming stripped 3 bases from V and 1 base from J, with 12 bases between. CDR3 length: 15 amino acids. Germline loops: CDR1 WSHSY, CDR2 SAAADI. The CDR3 nucleotides are TGCGCCAGCAGTGATTATAGGACAGCGAACACTGAAGCTTTCTTT. Residues: CASSDYRTANTEAFF.

The chain recombines TRBV5-6 with TRBJ1-5, with 7 bases matching TRBD1. From germline, CDR1 is SGHDT and CDR2 YYEEEE. After removal of 7 bases from V and 4 bases from J, the junction contained 8 bases not matched to a gene. This CDR3 spans 14 amino acids. The CDR3 reads CASSRTGPNQPQHF. The CDR3 region has the DNA TGTGCCAGCTCCCGGACAGGACCGAATCAGCCCCAGCATTTT.

This chain connects TRBV5-6 to TRBJ1-5; a possible D gene is TRBD1 (5 bases). Germline-derived CDR1 and CDR2 are SGHDT and YYEEEE. The CDR3 spans 13 residues. V shed 2 bases and J shed 6 bases, with 9 bases lying between them. Written as DNA, the CDR3 is TGTGCCAGCAGCTTTGGCAGGGTTCAGCCCCAGCATTTT. It translates to CASSFGRVQPQHF.

The chain combines TRBV6-1 with TRBJ1-2; D is uncertain. This CDR3 is 13 amino acids long. Germline V gene lookup returns CDR1 MNHNS and CDR2 SASEGT. Trimming removed 5 bases from V and 1 base from J, with 8 bases in between. CDR3 amino acids: CASSRVLNYGYTF. The DNA for the CDR3 is TGTGCCAGCAGTCGCGTCCTTAACTATGGCTACACCTTC.

This clone was counted a few times. The chain uses TRBV7-3 and TRBJ2-1; D perhaps matches TRBD1 (7 bases). The germline gives CDR1 SGHTA, CDR2 FQGTGA. The CDR3 length is 15 residues. Trimming cost V 2 bases and J 7 bases, with 15 bases left between them. This CDR3 is CASSLFQGGRNEQFF. DNA of the CDR3: TGTGCCAGCAGCTTATTTCAGGGGGGTAGGAATGAGCAGTTCTTC.

The chain links TRBV6-5 to TRBJ1-4; a weak D match, TRBD1 (6 bases). This CDR3 has 15 residues. Per the germline V gene, CDR1 is MNHEY and CDR2 is SVGAGI. V was clipped by 1 base and J by 8 bases, with 14 bases between them. Here the CDR3 reads CASSYWPGAREKLFF. The CDR3 DNA reads as TGTGCCAGCAGTTACTGGCCAGGGGCTAGGGAAAAACTGTTTTTT.

The chain has TRBV9 and TRBJ2-1; tentative D call: TRBD1 (6 bases). This CDR3 has 17 residues. The germline V gene has CDR1 SGDLS and CDR2 YYNGEE. V was trimmed by 0 bases and J by 0 bases, leaving 13 bases between them. The CDR3 loop is CASSVGDTGSSYNEQFF. The CDR3 DNA sequence: TGTGCCAGCAGCGTAGGCGACACAGGGAGCTCCTACAATGAGCAGTTCTTC.

The count of this clone is one. The chain is built from TRBV6-4 and TRBJ1-5, with D maybe TRBD1 (5 bases). Germline CDR1 reads MRHNA; CDR2 reads SNTAGT. CDR3 length: 17 residues. V gave up 2 bases and J gave up 0 bases, with 14 bases separating them. DNA for the CDR3: TGTGCCAGCAGTGACAGGGGATCTGCCTATAGCAATCAGCCCCAGCATTTT. This gives the protein CASSDRGSAYSNQPQHF.

This clone was counted a few times. This sequence joins TRBV6-4 and TRBJ1-2; a weak D match, TRBD1 (5 bases). Germline CDR1 MRHNA, CDR2 SNTAGT. The CDR3 contains 16 residues. Trimming removed 5 bases at V and 4 bases at J, with 20 bases between. DNA for the CDR3: TGTGCCAGCAGTCCCCTGGGGGGAACAGGTGGCTATGGCTACACCTTC. Protein product: CASSPLGGTGGYGYTF.

Many counts were recorded for this clone. The CDR3 protein is CASSERYTDTQYF. CDR3 bases: TGTGCCAGCAGCGAACGGTACACAGATACGCAGTATTTT. The J gene is TRBJ2-3, the V gene TRBV2; D unclear. This CDR3 spans 13 amino acids. CDR1 is SNHLY and CDR2 is FYNNEI in the germline V gene. The germline V and J ends were trimmed by 6 bases and 2 bases, with 9 bases remaining between them.

The chain has TRBV7-9 and TRBJ2-5, with 8 bases that match TRBD1. There are 16 residues in the CDR3. V dropped 7 bases and J dropped 2; count of bases not matched to a gene: 12. Germline-derived CDR1 and CDR2 are SEHNR and FQNEAQ (reference sequence). The chain's CDR3 is CASTLSRGQGQETQYF. DNA of the CDR3: TGTGCCAGCACCTTGTCTCGCGGACAGGGACAAGAGACCCAGTACTTC.

The chain uses TRBV5-1 and TRBJ2-1; TRBD1 aligns across 7 bases. There are 15 residues in the CDR3. With 1 base clipped from V and 5 bases from J, the junction kept 6 bases outside the gene matches. Germline CDR1 and CDR2: SGHRS and YFSETQ. The CDR3 protein is CASSLTTGAHNEQFF. In DNA form, the CDR3 reads TGCGCCAGCAGCTTGACTACAGGGGCCCACAATGAGCAGTTCTTC.

The chain couples TRBV28 to TRBJ1-1; D possibly corresponds to TRBD1 (6 bases). The V end lost 2 bases, the J end lost 10 bases, and 20 bases lay between the germline ends. CDR1 MDHEN and CDR2 SYDVKM come from the germline V gene. This CDR3 comprises 15 residues. As DNA, the CDR3 is TGTGCCAGCAGTTTACCCCGAAACCAGGGGAAAGGAGCTTTCTTT. This gives the protein CASSLPRNQGKGAFF. Together with reference TRBV28 and TRBJ1-1, the CDR3 gives the full variable domain: DVKVTQSSRYLVKRTGEKVFLECVQDMDHENMFWYRQDPGLGLRLIYFSYDVKMKEKGDIPEGYSVSREKKERFSLILESASTNQTSMYLCASSLPRNQGKGAFFGQGTRLTVV.

V and J are TRBV6-5 and TRBJ1-4; the D gene is possibly TRBD1 (6 bases). Trimming cost V 2 bases and J 9 bases, with 13 bases left between them. The CDR3 is made up of 14 amino acids. Germline loops: CDR1 MNHEY, CDR2 SVGAGI. CDR3 in DNA: TGTGCCAGCAGTTACCAGGGGAGTCGGCAAAAACTGTTTTTT. It is translated as CASSYQGSRQKLFF.